This T cell receptor (beta chain) was captured by sequencing in a study of CD8 T cells in ankylosing spondylitis. V trimming: 1 base; J trimming: 3 bases; junction bases outside the gene matches: 13. Germline values: CDR1 SGHAT, CDR2 FQNNGV. The CDR3 contains 20 residues. Study-level points and caveats: Ankylosing spondylitis blood seemed to carry a telltale TCR beta motif made of under ten highly homologous variants.

A single record per CDR3 protein comes from TCRdb applying MiXCR to the 5' RACE reads. The table records fewer than 750,000 distinct CDR3 sequences, roughly 20% of them present only once. This clonotype appeared a few times. Its antigen remains unknown. The sample was blood, either unsorted or a sorted T cell fraction (not recorded which). V and J are TRBV11-2 and TRBJ1-3; 12 bases map to TRBD1. The receptor was derived from a male donor with ankylosing spondylitis. The CDR3 reads CASSLGDRGRLQELGNTIYF. The CDR3 DNA reads as TGTGCCAGCAGCTTAGGGGACAGGGGGCGACTTCAAGAACTTGGAAACACCATATATTTT.